The 9 T cell receptor beta chains presented below share a single source sample, sequenced in a study of cytomegalovirus exposure and HLA in healthy donors. A multiplex PCR was run with 60 Vbeta primers and 13 Jbeta primers. The protocol was immunoSEQ multiplex PCR, while the TCRdb copy is restricted to in-frame clones and leaves out a portion. The table lists approximately 130,000 clones. The sequencing sample was made of PBMCs. The origin of the receptors is a woman in her sixties or seventies in good health and CMV-seronegative.

The chain joins TRBV30 to TRBJ2-5; a weak D match, TRBD2 (5 bases). Germline CDR1 reads GTSNPN; CDR2 reads SVGIG (reference sequence). Trimming removed 3 bases at V and 2 bases at J, with 10 bases between. The CDR3 is made up of 13 amino acids. This chain's CDR3 is CAWSVRAQETQYF. The CDR3 nucleotides are TGTGCCTGGAGCGTGAGGGCACAAGAGACCCAGTACTTC.

CDR3 protein: CASSLIGMGGGIVNTEAFF. CDR3 in DNA: TGCGCCAGCAGCTTAATTGGGATGGGCGGGGGGATCGTGAACACTGAAGCTTTCTTT. The rearrangement uses TRBV4-1 and TRBJ1-1; D is possibly TRBD1 (5 bases). This CDR3 contains 19 residues. V gave up 5 bases and J gave up 0 bases, with 25 bases separating them. Germline values: CDR1 MGHRA, CDR2 YSYEKL.

The V and J genes are TRBV7-9 and TRBJ2-1, with D tentatively TRBD2 (6 bases). This CDR3 spans 19 amino acids. Trimming removed 3 bases at V and 7 bases at J, with 28 bases between. CDR1 and CDR2 (germline): SEHNR, FQNEAQ (reference sequence). CDR3 sequence reads: CASSLLLAGPRLGRNEQFF. The CDR3 region has the DNA TGTGCCAGCAGCTTGTTACTTGCGGGACCACGCTTAGGTCGGAATGAGCAGTTCTTC.

The genes are TRBV5-4 and TRBJ2-3; D is possibly TRBD2 (6 bases). The V end was cut by 4 bases, the J end by 0 bases, with 9 bases between. There are 14 residues in the CDR3. CDR1 and CDR2 (germline): SGHNT, YYREEE (reference sequence). DNA of the CDR3: TGTGCCAGCAGCGCAGGGACTAGCACAGATACGCAGTATTTT. Its protein product is CASSAGTSTDTQYF.

The chain joins TRBV4-2 to TRBJ1-3, with D unclear. The CDR3 spans 15 residues. The germline V gene has CDR1 LGHNA and CDR2 YNFKEQ. V gave up 0 bases and J gave up 4 bases, with 10 bases separating them. For the CDR3, the DNA is TGTGCCAGCAGCCAAGATCTGGGAGGGGGAAACACCATATATTTT. Residues: CASSQDLGGGNTIYF.

The CDR3 region has the DNA TGTGCCAGCTGGGCTTCTGCGAACACCGGGGAGCTGTTTTTT. It codes for CASWASANTGELFF. This chain links TRBV6-1 with TRBJ2-2; no clear D gene. The germline CDR1 and CDR2 sequences are MNHNS and SASEGT. The ends were cut back, 8 bases at V and 0 bases at J, with 10 bases in the middle. This CDR3 has 14 residues.

The genes are TRBV4-1 and TRBJ2-3, with TRBD2 matching over 10 bases. This CDR3 has 18 amino acids. From germline, CDR1 is MGHRA and CDR2 YSYEKL. The junction had 11 bases not matched to a gene; V was cut back by 0 bases and J by 5 bases. In DNA form, the CDR3 reads TGCGCCAGCAGCCAAGATATAAAACGGCTAGCGGGGGAAGATACGCAGTATTTT. Translation: CASSQDIKRLAGEDTQYF.

The chain has TRBV5-1 and TRBJ2-7, with D perhaps matching TRBD1 (6 bases). The germline V and J ends were trimmed by 4 bases and 3 bases, with 23 bases remaining between them. The CDR3 covers 17 residues. The germline V gene has CDR1 SGHRS and CDR2 YFSETQ. CDR3 coding DNA: TGCGCCAGCAGCCCAGGGACACCCCCGGCCGGAATCTACGAGCAGTACTTC. Translating it yields CASSPGTPPAGIYEQYF.

The genes are TRBV19 and TRBJ2-1; 13 bases agree with TRBD2. This CDR3 spans 19 amino acids. Trimming removed 5 bases from V and 0 bases from J; junction bases left unmatched: 10. Looked up from germline, CDR1 is LNHDA and CDR2 is SQIVND (reference sequence). Here the CDR3 reads CASSQRLAGGTSSYNEQFF. The DNA for the CDR3 is TGTGCCAGTAGTCAGAGACTAGCGGGGGGAACGAGCTCCTACAATGAGCAGTTCTTC.